Detailed here is one T cell receptor beta chain. The antigen remains undetermined. J gave up 1 base and V 2 bases, and 6 bases lay outside the gene matches. CDR1 and CDR2 from the germline V gene are MNHEY and SVGAGI. This CDR3 has 16 residues. TCRdb's table, derived via immunoSEQ multiplex PCR, lists solely in-frame clones and lacks some. The sample includes 65,000 to 70,000 clones, around 90% of them seen just once. The data derive from a study of OX40 agonist ivuxolimab in advanced cancers. Study-wide results and caveats: Expanded peripheral T cells had an undetermined antigen specificity.

The cohort excluded patients with autoimmune disease history or systemic immunosuppression. The chain has TRBV6-5 and TRBJ1-1; TRBD1 matches at 8 bases. This sample comprised CD4+ or CD8+ T cells sorted from blood, obtained in a trial of the OX40 agonist ivuxolimab. This clonotype originated in an adult with an advanced solid tumor such as melanoma, head and neck, liver or kidney cancer. CDR3 nucleotides: TGTGCCAGCAGTTACAAGACCGGGACAGGGAACACTGAAGCTTTCTTT. Translated: CASSYKTGTGNTEAFF.